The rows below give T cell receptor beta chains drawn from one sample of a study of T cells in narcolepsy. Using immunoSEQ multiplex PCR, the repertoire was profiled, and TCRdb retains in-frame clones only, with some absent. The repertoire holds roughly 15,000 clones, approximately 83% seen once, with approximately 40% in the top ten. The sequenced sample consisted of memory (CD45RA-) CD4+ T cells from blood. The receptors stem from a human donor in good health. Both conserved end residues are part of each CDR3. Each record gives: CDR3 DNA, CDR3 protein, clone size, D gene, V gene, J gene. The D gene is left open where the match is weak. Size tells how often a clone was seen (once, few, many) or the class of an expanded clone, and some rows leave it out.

CDR3 DNA: TGTGCCAGCAGTGAGTCCAGGGGAGATACGCAGTATTTT
CDR3 protein: CASSESRGDTQYF
clone size: .
D gene: .
V gene: TRBV6-1
J gene: TRBJ2-3

CDR3 DNA: TGTGCCAGCGGTAGGCACACTGAAGCTTTCTTT
CDR3 protein: CASGRHTEAFF
clone size: .
D gene: .
V gene: TRBV6-5
J gene: TRBJ1-1

CDR3 DNA: TGTGCCAGCAGCTCCGGACCGGATTCACCCCTCCACTTT
CDR3 protein: CASSSGPDSPLHF
clone size: once
D gene: .
V gene: TRBV7-2
J gene: TRBJ1-6

CDR3 DNA: TGTGCCAGCAAGAAAGGAGGCCCGGACACCGGGGAGCTGTTTTTT
CDR3 protein: CASKKGGPDTGELFF
clone size: .
D gene: .
V gene: TRBV28
J gene: TRBJ2-2

CDR3 DNA: TGCAGCGTTGTGGGTAGCGGAGGGCTCTCCTACAATGAGCAGTTCTTC
CDR3 protein: CSVVGSGGLSYNEQFF
clone size: .
D gene: .
V gene: TRBV29-1
J gene: TRBJ2-1

CDR3 DNA: TGTGCCAGTAGTCTGAGAAGCGGGGGGTGGGAGACCCAGTACTTC
CDR3 protein: CASSLRSGGWETQYF
clone size: .
D gene: TRBD2
V gene: TRBV19
J gene: TRBJ2-5

CDR3 DNA: TGTGCCAGCAGCGACCGCCAGCCCGAGCGGAGCTCCTACAATGAGCAGTTCTTC
CDR3 protein: CASSDRQPERSSYNEQFF
clone size: .
D gene: .
V gene: TRBV7-9
J gene: TRBJ2-1

CDR3 DNA: TGTGCCTGGAGTGTTCTCGGTGTTGGAAACACCATATATTTT
CDR3 protein: CAWSVLGVGNTIYF
clone size: .
D gene: .
V gene: TRBV30
J gene: TRBJ1-3

CDR3 DNA: TGTGCCAGCAGTGAGGGGAACCCGAACACTGAAGCTTTCTTT
CDR3 protein: CASSEGNPNTEAFF
clone size: .
D gene: .
V gene: TRBV25-1
J gene: TRBJ1-1

CDR3 DNA: TGCAGCGTCGCAAGCTCCTACGAGCAGTACTTC
CDR3 protein: CSVASSYEQYF
clone size: .
D gene: .
V gene: TRBV29-1
J gene: TRBJ2-7

CDR3 DNA: TGTGCCAGCAGCTTGGTGAGCTCCTACGAGCAGTACTTC
CDR3 protein: CASSLVSSYEQYF
clone size: .
D gene: .
V gene: TRBV7-6
J gene: TRBJ2-7

CDR3 DNA: TGTGCCAGCAGCTTAGAGGCAGCACGCACAGATACGCAGTATTTT
CDR3 protein: CASSLEAARTDTQYF
clone size: .
D gene: .
V gene: TRBV7-2
J gene: TRBJ2-3

CDR3 DNA: TGTGCCAGCAGCTTAGGACAAAACAATGAGCAGTTCTTC
CDR3 protein: CASSLGQNNEQFF
clone size: .
D gene: .
V gene: TRBV7-2
J gene: TRBJ2-1

CDR3 DNA: TGTGCCAGCAGTGAGTCAGGACTAGCGGGAGTTGGCGAGCAGTACTTC
CDR3 protein: CASSESGLAGVGEQYF
clone size: .
D gene: TRBD2
V gene: TRBV6-1
J gene: TRBJ2-7

CDR3 DNA: TGTGCCAGCAGTGAAGCGAGGACAGCGACGCAGTATTTT
CDR3 protein: CASSEARTATQYF
clone size: .
D gene: .
V gene: TRBV2
J gene: TRBJ2-3

CDR3 DNA: TGTGCCAGCAGCTTAGAGGACAGACCCCAAGATACGCAGTATTTT
CDR3 protein: CASSLEDRPQDTQYF
clone size: .
D gene: .
V gene: TRBV7-2
J gene: TRBJ2-3

CDR3 DNA: TGTGCCAGCAGCTTGGGGCAGGGAGAACAGCCCCAGCATTTT
CDR3 protein: CASSLGQGEQPQHF
clone size: .
D gene: .
V gene: TRBV5-8
J gene: TRBJ1-5

CDR3 DNA: TGTGCCAGCAGTGCCTACTCCCAAGGCTACGAGCAGTACTTC
CDR3 protein: CASSAYSQGYEQYF
clone size: .
D gene: .
V gene: TRBV6-1
J gene: TRBJ2-7

CDR3 DNA: TGTGCCAGCGGGGGAACAGGGGAGCGCTATGGCTACACCTTC
CDR3 protein: CASGGTGERYGYTF
clone size: few
D gene: TRBD1
V gene: TRBV6-5
J gene: TRBJ1-2

CDR3 DNA: TGTGCCAGCAGTTCGCCGGGACTCCGGAACAATGAGCAGTTCTTC
CDR3 protein: CASSSPGLRNNEQFF
clone size: .
D gene: .
V gene: TRBV27
J gene: TRBJ2-1

CDR3 DNA: TGTGCCAGTCTGGCCCAGGGAAACACCATATATTTT
CDR3 protein: CASLAQGNTIYF
clone size: .
D gene: .
V gene: TRBV28
J gene: TRBJ1-3

CDR3 DNA: TGTGCCAGCAGCAAAGCTGGTCGGGACACGGAATACGAGCAGTACTTC
CDR3 protein: CASSKAGRDTEYEQYF
clone size: .
D gene: .
V gene: TRBV21-1
J gene: TRBJ2-7

CDR3 DNA: TGTGCCAGCAGCTCTAGGGGTCCAGGCTCCTACGAGCAGTACTTT
CDR3 protein: CASSSRGPGSYEQYF
clone size: once
D gene: .
V gene: TRBV5-4
J gene: TRBJ2-7

CDR3 DNA: TGTGCCAGCAGCGTAGCCCCCGCAAGTGGCTACACCTTC
CDR3 protein: CASSVAPASGYTF
clone size: .
D gene: .
V gene: TRBV9
J gene: TRBJ1-2

CDR3 DNA: TGTGCCTGGAGCACACCGGACAGGTACCACGAGCAGTACTTC
CDR3 protein: CAWSTPDRYHEQYF
clone size: .
D gene: TRBD1
V gene: TRBV30
J gene: TRBJ2-7

CDR3 DNA: TGTGCCAGCAGGGACACAGGACCGCGTTACAATGAGCAGTTCTTC
CDR3 protein: CASRDTGPRYNEQFF
clone size: once
D gene: .
V gene: TRBV7-3
J gene: TRBJ2-1

CDR3 DNA: TGTGCCAGCCTGGCTGGGACACCTTCCTACGAGCAGTACTTC
CDR3 protein: CASLAGTPSYEQYF
clone size: .
D gene: .
V gene: TRBV28
J gene: TRBJ2-7

CDR3 DNA: TGTGCCAGCAGCTTAGCGTTGGCAGCAGATACGCAGTATTTT
CDR3 protein: CASSLALAADTQYF
clone size: once
D gene: .
V gene: TRBV7-2
J gene: TRBJ2-3

CDR3 DNA: TGTGCCAGCAGCTTAGCAGGACCGAGCTCCTACAATGAGCAGTTCTTC
CDR3 protein: CASSLAGPSSYNEQFF
clone size: .
D gene: .
V gene: TRBV7-6
J gene: TRBJ2-1